This T cell receptor (beta chain) is drawn from a study of shared clonotypes between healthy human individuals. Background on the study: Every donor yielded three CD4 naive, three CD4 memory, two CD8 naive and one CD8 memory plate.

Assay: immunoSEQ multiplex PCR; the TCRdb copy retains only in-frame clones and omits some. Of hundreds of thousands of clones in the sample, less than 98% were seen once. The CDR3 totals 17 residues. Between the trimmed V and J ends, which lost 0 bases and 8 bases, there was a span of 19 bases. The sample consisted of naive CD4+ T cells sorted from blood. Subset of the sample: CD45RA+ positively selected. The receptor was derived from a woman in her twenties or thirties in good health. V and J are TRBV23-1 and TRBJ1-4; D might be TRBD1 (6 bases). TRBV23-1 counts as an open reading frame of uncertain function. The CDR3 here is CASSQSGGQGEEEKLFF. The CDR3 DNA sequence: TGCGCCAGCAGTCAATCGGGGGGGCAGGGTGAAGAAGAAAAACTGTTTTTT.